A selection of T cell receptor beta chains follows, all from one sample in a study of blood T cells in healthy people across ages. TCRdb reanalysed the 5' RACE reads using MiXCR and keeps one entry per CDR3 protein. This table has over 950,000 distinct CDR3 sequences, roughly 47% appearing once. Sequencing was performed on blood. These receptor sequences come from a woman aged 60-70 years in good health. CDR3s include the opening cysteine and the closing phenylalanine or tryptophan. The D gene is left open where the match is weak. The listing skips clone size in some rows; elsewhere it reads once, few, many or a size class.

NA	NA	TRBV20-1	TRBJ2-3	CSASPQRRVDTQYF	TGCAGTGCTTCCCCCCAGCGTCGCGTGGATACGCAGTATTTT
NA	few	TRBV29-1	TRBJ2-5	CSVEKGRETQYF	TGCAGCGTTGAAAAAGGTCGAGAGACCCAGTACTTC
NA	NA	TRBV7-2	TRBJ2-7	CASNPGLATLTEQYF	TGTGCCAGCAACCCTGGCCTAGCGACTCTGACCGAGCAGTACTTC
NA	few	TRBV20-1	TRBJ2-7	CSAIRDGSYEQYF	TGCAGTGCCATAAGGGACGGCTCCTACGAGCAGTACTTC
TRBD2	NA	TRBV14	TRBJ2-3	CASSALSSGFSTDTQYF	TGTGCCAGCAGCGCCCTATCTAGCGGATTCAGCACAGATACGCAGTATTTT
NA	NA	TRBV16	TRBJ1-5	CASSQSAGVQPQHF	TGTGCCAGCAGCCAATCGGCGGGCGTTCAGCCCCAGCATTTT
NA	NA	TRBV6-6	TRBJ2-7	CASSEPGAHEQYF	TGTGCCAGCAGCGAGCCGGGGGCCCACGAGCAGTACTTC
TRBD1	NA	TRBV20-1	TRBJ2-7	CSARDGTGFIHEQYF	TGCAGTGCTAGAGATGGGACAGGGTTTATCCACGAGCAGTACTTC
NA	NA	TRBV11-2	TRBJ2-7	CASRPEGRNEQYF	TGTGCCAGCAGACCTGAGGGACGGAACGAGCAGTACTTC
NA	NA	TRBV9	TRBJ2-2	CASSVAPDTGELFF	TGTGCCAGCAGCGTAGCCCCAGACACCGGGGAGCTGTTTTTT
NA	NA	TRBV10-3	TRBJ2-3	CAISEPGRAVTDTQYF	TGTGCCATCAGTGAGCCGGGGCGGGCTGTCACAGATACGCAGTATTTT
NA	few	TRBV29-1	TRBJ2-4	CSVETRRGQNIQYF	TGCAGCGTTGAGACCAGGCGAGGACAAAACATTCAGTACTTC
NA	NA	TRBV7-3	TRBJ2-5	CASSSQDSETQYF	TGTGCCAGCAGCTCCCAAGATTCTGAGACCCAGTACTTC
NA	NA	TRBV7-2	TRBJ1-5	CASRGTTAGNQPQHF	TGTGCCAGCAGGGGAACTACCGCAGGCAATCAGCCCCAGCATTTT
NA	few	TRBV7-2	TRBJ1-1	CASSLLAPGSTEAFF	TGTGCCAGCAGCTTATTGGCCCCAGGGTCCACTGAAGCTTTCTTT
NA	once	TRBV5-6	TRBJ2-7	CASSFDRLTYEQYF	TGTGCCAGCAGCTTTGACAGGTTAACCTACGAGCAGTACTTC
NA	once	TRBV19	TRBJ1-2	CASSSQAPRNGYTF	TGTGCCAGTAGTAGTCAGGCGCCGAGGAATGGCTACACCTTC
NA	NA	TRBV5-5	TRBJ2-3	CASSLDLPYTDTQYF	TGTGCCAGCAGCTTGGATCTGCCCTACACAGATACGCAGTATTTT
NA	many	TRBV7-9	TRBJ2-2	CASSFLGGRELFF	TGTGCCAGCAGCTTTTTGGGGGGCCGGGAGCTGTTTTTT
NA	NA	TRBV6-2/TRBV6-3	TRBJ2-7	CTSSRDSDEQYF	TGTACCAGCAGTCGGGATTCAGACGAGCAGTACTTC
TRBD2	NA	TRBV28	TRBJ2-2	CASSEPLAGGTGELFF	TGTGCCAGCAGTGAACCACTAGCGGGAGGGACCGGGGAGCTGTTTTTT
NA	NA	TRBV3-1	TRBJ2-5	CASSGGTEYTYQETQYF	TGTGCCAGCAGCGGAGGGACCGAATACACCTACCAAGAGACCCAGTATTTC
NA	NA	TRBV6-6	TRBJ2-1	CASNTGNEQFF	TGTGCCAGCAACACCGGTAATGAGCAGTTCTTC
TRBD2	few	TRBV7-2	TRBJ2-3	CASSLEGGPGTQYF	TGTGCCAGCAGCTTAGAGGGAGGGCCTGGTACGCAGTATTTT
NA	few	TRBV28	TRBJ2-7	CASSFWGAGYEQYF	TGTGCCAGCAGTTTTTGGGGAGCTGGGTACGAGCAGTACTTC
NA	once	TRBV4-2	TRBJ1-5	CASSQAAGTQPQHF	TGTGCCAGCAGCCAAGCGGCAGGGACCCAGCCCCAGCATTTT
TRBD2	once	TRBV20-1	TRBJ2-1	CSAIAGPAEFF	TGCAGTGCTATAGCGGGCCCCGCGGAGTTCTTC
NA	few	TRBV10-3	TRBJ2-5	CAIRRPGTEETQYF	TGTGCCATCAGGAGACCCGGGACGGAAGAGACCCAGTACTTC
NA	few	TRBV4-1	TRBJ1-2	CASSQDIGPSNYGYTF	TGCGCCAGCAGCCAAGATATCGGGCCGAGTAACTATGGCTACACCTTC